These 22 T cell receptor beta chains came from one sample sequenced in a study of blood T cells in healthy people across ages. With a J-beta primer mix and a sample-barcoded 5' primer, a second PCR ran about 7 to 12 cycles. Via MiXCR, TCRdb re-called the 5' RACE reads, giving one row per CDR3 protein. Here the sample spans about 1,800,000 distinct CDR3 sequences, roughly 28% being singletons. Sequenced: blood. Receptors were obtained from a woman aged 25-40 years in good health.

This clonotype was seen a few times. J is TRBJ2-3 and V is TRBV5-5, with 10 bases fitting TRBD2. The CDR3 is 16 residues long. Germline V CDR1 and CDR2: SGHKS, YYEKEE (reference sequence). V shed 2 bases and J 0 bases; nucleotides not matched to a gene: 3. For the CDR3, the DNA is TGTGCCAGCAGCTTACTAGCGGGGTATAGCACAGATACGCAGTATTTT. Translating it yields CASSLLAGYSTDTQYF.

This clonotype showed up many times. The V and J genes are TRBV24-1 and TRBJ2-1; 14 bases agree with TRBD2. With 4 bases clipped from V and 6 bases from J, the junction kept 16 bases outside the gene matches. Germline V gives CDR1 KGHDR, CDR2 SFDVKD. The CDR3 has 20 amino acids. The CDR3 is CATSDPGTSGGARGSNEQFF. CDR3 in DNA: TGTGCCACCAGTGACCCCGGGACTAGCGGGGGAGCAAGGGGCTCCAATGAGCAGTTCTTC.

This clonotype was found once. The rearrangement joins TRBV5-1 to TRBJ2-3, with D perhaps TRBD1 (5 bases). The CDR3 spans 16 residues. From germline, CDR1 is SGHRS and CDR2 YFSETQ. Trimming pared 1 base from V and 10 bases from J, leaving 22 bases between. The CDR3 spells CASSLSASRKQDAQYF. Written as DNA, the CDR3 is TGCGCCAGCAGCTTGAGCGCCAGCCGAAAACAGGATGCGCAGTATTTT.

The chain employs TRBV20-1 and TRBJ2-5, with D perhaps TRBD1 or TRBD2 (7 bases each). The CDR3 extends over 14 amino acids. With 6 bases removed from V and 2 bases from J, the gap between germline ends came to 16 bases. Germline-derived CDR1 and CDR2 are DFQATT and SNEGSKA (reference sequence). Here the CDR3 reads CSAPRGGQQETQYF. CDR3 bases: TGCAGTGCCCCGAGGGGGGGACAGCAAGAGACCCAGTACTTC.

The chain's CDR3 is CASRLQGYTEAFF. The CDR3 region has the DNA TGCGCCAGCAGGCTGCAGGGCTACACTGAAGCTTTCTTT. The chain carries TRBV5-1 and TRBJ1-1, with a possible D match to TRBD1 (5 bases). CDR1 is SGHRS and CDR2 is YFSETQ in the germline V gene. The CDR3 contains 13 residues. Trimming left V 5 bases short and J 3 bases short, with 11 bases between.

This clonotype has a single count. The chain uses TRBV14 and TRBJ1-1; D gene uncertain. Deletions cut 8 bases from V and 1 base from J, with 11 bases between. The CDR3 is made up of 13 amino acids. Germline V CDR1 and CDR2: SGHDN, FVKESK. CDR3 protein: CASGQTENTEAFF. The CDR3 nucleotides are TGTGCCAGCGGGCAGACGGAGAACACTGAAGCTTTCTTT.

This clonotype was counted between two and nine times. CDR3 in DNA: TGTGCCAGCAGCTTAGAAGTTTCAGGCGCGTATTATGGCTACACCTTC. Residues: CASSLEVSGAYYGYTF. This chain uses TRBV7-9 with TRBJ1-2, with D hard to call. The CDR3 consists of 16 residues. Deletions cut 1 base from V and 5 bases from J, with 17 bases between. Germline loops: CDR1 SEHNR, CDR2 FQNEAQ (reference sequence). Looking up the rest from reference TRBV7-9 and TRBJ1-2 gives the full variable domain: DTGVSQNPRHKITKRGQNVTFRCDPISEHNRLYWYRQTLGQGPEFLTYFQNEAQLEKSRLLSDRFSAERPKGSFSTLEIQRTEQGDSAMYLCASSLEVSGAYYGYTFGSGTRLTVV.

This clonotype was seen a handful of times. As DNA, the CDR3 is TGCAGCGTTGCTGCTAGCCTGGGCTACGGGCAGTACTTC. Translated: CSVAASLGYGQYF. The chain combines TRBV29-1 with TRBJ2-4, with TRBD2 as a possible D gene (5 bases). V was shortened by 4 bases and J by 13 bases, with 20 bases between the two germline ends. Germline lookup yields CDR1 SQVTM and CDR2 ANQGSEA. This CDR3 has 13 amino acids.

In its sample, this clonotype was seen many times. The rearrangement links TRBV15 to TRBJ2-7; unclear D gene. Trimming removed 4 bases at V and 5 bases at J, with 6 bases between. The CDR3 is 11 residues long. Per the germline V gene, CDR1 is LNHNV and CDR2 is YYDKDF (reference sequence). CDR3 DNA: TGTGCCACCAGCACAAGGAACGAGCAGTACTTC. It translates to CATSTRNEQYF.

Worth noting for this clonotype: One junction end does not reproduce the germline sequence, and a read error may be involved. The chain employs TRBV18 and TRBJ2-4; the D gene is possibly TRBD1 (5 bases). The J call is in doubt because the DNA end fits TRBJ2-7 better. Germline V gives CDR1 KGHSH, CDR2 LQKENI. CDR3 length: 14 residues. The CDR3 sequence is CVSSPQNRIHEQYF. CDR3 in DNA: TGTGTCAGCTCACCCCAAAACAGGATCCACGAGCAGTACTTC.

In regard to this clonotype: The junction and the germline gene differ at one end; a read error may be behind it. The rearrangement uses TRBV12-3 or TRBV12-4 and TRBJ2-1; D uncertain. This CDR3 has 12 residues. In DNA, the CDR3 is TGTGCCAGCAGTAAACCGTACAATGAGCGGTTCTTC. Its translation is CASSKPYNERFF.

As regards this clonotype: This likely comes from a read error, as the CDR3 has no conserved phenylalanine or tryptophan at its end. The chain recombines TRBV5-1 with TRBJ2-7, with D tentatively TRBD2 (6 bases). Germline CDR1 reads SGHRS; CDR2 reads YFSETQ. The CDR3 has 14 residues. This CDR3 reads CASSLEGSAYEQYC. As DNA, the CDR3 is TGCGCCAGCAGTTTGGAGGGGTCGGCCTACGAGCAGTACTGC.

This clonotype was counted at least ten times. The rearrangement uses TRBV5-1 and TRBJ2-6; no clear D. CDR3 size: 14 residues. With 3 bases removed from V and 0 bases from J, the gap between germline ends came to 4 bases. The V gene's germline CDR1 is SGHRS and CDR2 YFSETQ. The CDR3 here is CASSSASGANVLTF. CDR3 DNA: TGCGCCAGCAGCTCCGCCTCTGGGGCCAACGTCCTGACTTTC.

This clonotype was picked up one time. A much bigger clone sits one base away, suggesting this may be a read error. V and J are TRBV7-2 and TRBJ2-7; D not certain. Germline V gene lookup returns CDR1 SGHTA and CDR2 FQGNSA. This CDR3 has 14 amino acids. V lost 5 bases and J 3 bases, leaving 14 bases between the germline ends. This CDR3 is CASSPSVEYYEQYF. DNA of the CDR3: TGTGCCAGCAGCCCTTCGGTAGAATACTACGAGCAGTACTTC.

The gene calls are TRBV6-5 and TRBJ1-1; no clear D gene. CDR3 length equals 14 residues. The V end lost 8 bases, the J end lost 0 bases, and 13 bases lay between the germline ends. In germline, CDR1 is MNHEY, CDR2 SVGAGI. The DNA of the CDR3 is TGTGCCAGCTTGACGGCAGGCGTGAACACTGAAGCTTTCTTT. Protein product: CASLTAGVNTEAFF.

This clonotype has more than one count but fewer than ten. The chain has TRBV5-4 and TRBJ2-1, with D hard to call. This CDR3 is 13 amino acids long. V was shortened by 2 bases and J by 8 bases, with 11 bases between the two germline ends. The V gene's germline CDR1 is SGHNT and CDR2 YYREEE (reference sequence). CDR3 protein: CASSFRSTDEQFF. The CDR3 DNA reads as TGTGCCAGCAGCTTCCGAAGTACGGATGAGCAGTTCTTC.

This clonotype was seen more than once but under ten times. The chain combines TRBV20-1 with TRBJ2-7, with D hard to call. The V end was cut by 3 bases, the J end by 2 bases, with 14 bases between. CDR1 is DFQATT, CDR2 SNEGSKA, per germline (reference sequence). The CDR3 covers 14 residues. CDR3 bases: TGCAGTGCTAGGGGTGGTAGCCCAACCTACGAGCAGTACTTC. It yields the protein CSARGGSPTYEQYF.

This clonotype came up a few times. V gene TRBV3-1 combines with J gene TRBJ1-2, with D possibly matching TRBD1 (6 bases). V was trimmed by 0 bases and J by 6 bases, leaving 17 bases between them. Per the germline V gene, CDR1 is LGHDT and CDR2 is YNNKEL (reference sequence). This CDR3 is 16 amino acids long. CDR3 in amino acids: CASSQDPGWGLDGYTF. The CDR3 DNA reads TGTGCCAGCAGCCAAGATCCGGGTTGGGGGCTGGATGGCTACACCTTC.

In this sample, this clonotype turned up a few times. Here the CDR3 reads CASSYRGAVTDTQYF. The CDR3 DNA sequence: TGTGCCAGCAGTTACCGGGGGGCGGTCACAGATACGCAGTATTTT. The chain joins TRBV6-5 to TRBJ2-3; D may be TRBD2 (7 bases). Trimming removed 2 bases at V and 2 bases at J, with 11 bases between. Per germline, CDR1 MNHEY and CDR2 SVGAGI. The CDR3 covers 15 residues.

This clonotype turned up a few times. The gene calls are TRBV7-2 and TRBJ2-5; TRBD2 matches 8 bases. The CDR3 is 19 residues long. Germline V CDR1 and CDR2: SGHTA, FQGNSA. The V segment lost 4 bases and the J segment 5 bases; nucleotides outside the gene matches: 21. CDR3 in DNA: TGTGCCAGCAGCTCCCGTGGGGCTTCAGCGGGGGTTTCCAGGGAGACCCAGTACTTC. This translates into CASSSRGASAGVSRETQYF.

The sample holds many counts of this clonotype. V and J are TRBV4-2 and TRBJ2-3; D is ambiguous. V was clipped by 1 base and J by 2 bases, with 4 bases between them. The CDR3 has 13 residues. CDR1 is LGHNA, CDR2 YNFKEQ, per germline. Here the CDR3 reads CASSQADTDTQYF. DNA of the CDR3: TGTGCCAGCAGCCAAGCTGACACAGATACGCAGTATTTT.

This clonotype has just a few counts. The chain uses TRBV4-1 and TRBJ2-1; a weak D match, TRBD2 (5 bases). The CDR3 is 15 amino acids. Germline-derived CDR1 and CDR2 are MGHRA and YSYEKL. V was shortened by 1 base and J by 9 bases, with 16 bases between the two germline ends. This CDR3 is CASSQGPSLRGEQFF. For the CDR3, the DNA is TGCGCCAGCAGCCAAGGCCCTAGCTTGAGAGGTGAGCAGTTCTTC.